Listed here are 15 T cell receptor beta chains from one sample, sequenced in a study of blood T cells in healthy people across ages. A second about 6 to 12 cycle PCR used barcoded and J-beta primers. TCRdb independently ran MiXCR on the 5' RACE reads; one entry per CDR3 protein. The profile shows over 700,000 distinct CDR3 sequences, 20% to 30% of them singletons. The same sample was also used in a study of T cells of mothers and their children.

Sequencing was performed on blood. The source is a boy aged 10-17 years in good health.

The CDR3 region is CASSKGEAYGYTF. CDR3 coding DNA: TGTGCCAGCAGTAAAGGGGAGGCCTATGGCTACACCTTC. V and J are TRBV12-3 or TRBV12-4 and TRBJ1-2; D perhaps matches TRBD1 (5 bases). Trimming removed 5 bases from V and 4 bases from J, with 11 bases in between. The CDR3 contains 13 residues.

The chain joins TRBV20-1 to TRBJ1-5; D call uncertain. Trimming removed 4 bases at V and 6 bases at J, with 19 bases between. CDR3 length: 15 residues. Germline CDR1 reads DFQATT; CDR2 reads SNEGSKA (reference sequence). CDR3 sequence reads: CSAIKGGQVSQPQHF. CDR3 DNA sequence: TGCAGTGCTATCAAGGGTGGGCAAGTGAGTCAGCCCCAGCATTTT.

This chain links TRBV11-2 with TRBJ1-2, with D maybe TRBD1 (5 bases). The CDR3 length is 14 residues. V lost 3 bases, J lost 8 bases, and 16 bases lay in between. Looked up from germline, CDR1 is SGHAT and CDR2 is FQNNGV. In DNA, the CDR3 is TGTGCCAGCAGCTTCAATGGGGACGGGGCGGGCTACACCTTC. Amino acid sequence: CASSFNGDGAGYTF.

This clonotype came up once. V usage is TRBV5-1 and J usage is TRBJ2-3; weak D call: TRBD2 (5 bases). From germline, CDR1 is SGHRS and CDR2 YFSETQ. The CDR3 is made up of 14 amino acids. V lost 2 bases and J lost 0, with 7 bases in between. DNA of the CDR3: TGCGCCAGCAGCTTTAGCGAGAGCACAGATACGCAGTATTTT. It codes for CASSFSESTDTQYF.

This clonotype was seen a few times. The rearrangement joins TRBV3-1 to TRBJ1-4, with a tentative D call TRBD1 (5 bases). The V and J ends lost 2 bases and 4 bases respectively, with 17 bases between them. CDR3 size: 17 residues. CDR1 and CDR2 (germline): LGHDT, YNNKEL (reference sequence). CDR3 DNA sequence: TGTGCCAGCAGCCAACCGATGCCGGGACGGAGTAATGAAAAACTGTTTTTT. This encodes CASSQPMPGRSNEKLFF.

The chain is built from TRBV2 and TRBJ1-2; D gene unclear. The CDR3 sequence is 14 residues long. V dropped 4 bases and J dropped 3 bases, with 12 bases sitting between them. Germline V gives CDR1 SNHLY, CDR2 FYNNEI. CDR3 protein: CASSVSGNDYGYTF. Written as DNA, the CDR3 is TGTGCCAGCAGTGTTTCCGGGAATGACTATGGCTACACCTTC.

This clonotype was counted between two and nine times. CDR3 region: CASSWATTNTGELFF. The CDR3, as DNA: TGCGCCAGCAGCTGGGCGACTACTAACACCGGGGAGCTGTTTTTT. The J gene is TRBJ2-2, the V gene TRBV5-1; tentatively, D is TRBD2 (5 bases). This CDR3 is 15 amino acids long. V was pared by 3 bases and J by 2 bases, with 11 bases between. The V gene's germline CDR1 is SGHRS and CDR2 YFSETQ.

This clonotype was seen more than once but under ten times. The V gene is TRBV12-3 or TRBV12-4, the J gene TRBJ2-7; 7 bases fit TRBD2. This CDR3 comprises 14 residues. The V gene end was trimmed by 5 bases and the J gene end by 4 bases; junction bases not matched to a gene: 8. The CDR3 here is CASSSSWGGYEQYF. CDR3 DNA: TGTGCCAGCAGTAGCTCGTGGGGGGGGTACGAGCAGTACTTC.

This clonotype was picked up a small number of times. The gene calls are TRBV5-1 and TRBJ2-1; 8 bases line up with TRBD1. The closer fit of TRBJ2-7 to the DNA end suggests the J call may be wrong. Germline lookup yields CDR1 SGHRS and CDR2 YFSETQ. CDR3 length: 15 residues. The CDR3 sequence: CASSFGQGSSYEQYF. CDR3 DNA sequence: TGCGCCAGCAGCTTTGGACAGGGCAGCTCCTACGAGCAGTACTTC.

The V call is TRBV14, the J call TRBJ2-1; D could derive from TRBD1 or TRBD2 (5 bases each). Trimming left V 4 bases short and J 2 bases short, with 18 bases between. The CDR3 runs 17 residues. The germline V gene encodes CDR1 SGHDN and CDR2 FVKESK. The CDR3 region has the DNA TGTGCCAGCAGCCGATCTGTGGGAGTGGGGGCCTACAATGAGCAGTTCTTC. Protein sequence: CASSRSVGVGAYNEQFF. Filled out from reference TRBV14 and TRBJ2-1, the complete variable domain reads EAGVTQFPSHSVIEKGQTVTLRCDPISGHDNLYWYRRVMGKEIKFLLHFVKESKQDESGMPNNRFLAERTGGTYSTLKVQPAELEDSGVYFCASSRSVGVGAYNEQFFGPGTRLTVL.

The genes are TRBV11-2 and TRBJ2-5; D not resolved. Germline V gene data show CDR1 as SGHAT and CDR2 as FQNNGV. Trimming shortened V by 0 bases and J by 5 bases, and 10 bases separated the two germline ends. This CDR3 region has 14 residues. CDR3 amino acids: CASSLEIPEETQYF. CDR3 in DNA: TGTGCCAGCAGCTTAGAGATCCCAGAGGAGACCCAGTACTTC.

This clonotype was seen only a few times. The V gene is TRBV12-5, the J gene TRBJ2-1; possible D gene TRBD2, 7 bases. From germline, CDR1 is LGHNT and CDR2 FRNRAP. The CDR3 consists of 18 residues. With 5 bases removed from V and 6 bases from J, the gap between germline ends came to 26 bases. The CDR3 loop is CASGPMEGGGPIFNEQFF. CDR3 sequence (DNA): TGTGCTAGTGGTCCCATGGAGGGGGGGGGCCCGATTTTCAATGAGCAGTTCTTC.

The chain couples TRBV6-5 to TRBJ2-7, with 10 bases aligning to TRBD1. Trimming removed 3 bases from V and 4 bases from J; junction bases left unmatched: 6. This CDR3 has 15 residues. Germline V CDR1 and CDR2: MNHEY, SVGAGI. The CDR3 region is CASSYRDRGLYEQYF. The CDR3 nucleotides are TGTGCCAGCAGTTATAGGGACAGGGGTCTTTACGAGCAGTACTTC.

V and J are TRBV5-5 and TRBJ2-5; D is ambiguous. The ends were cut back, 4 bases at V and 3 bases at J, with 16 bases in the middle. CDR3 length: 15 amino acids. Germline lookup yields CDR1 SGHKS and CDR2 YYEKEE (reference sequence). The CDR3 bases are TGTGCCAGCAGCCCTTCGACTGGCGAGGAAGAGACCCAGTACTTC. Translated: CASSPSTGEEETQYF.

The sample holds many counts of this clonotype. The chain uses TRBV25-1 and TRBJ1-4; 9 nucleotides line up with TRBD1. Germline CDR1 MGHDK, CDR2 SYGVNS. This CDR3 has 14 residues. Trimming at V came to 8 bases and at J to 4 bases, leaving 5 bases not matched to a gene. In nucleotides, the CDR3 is TGTGCCAGCGGAGGACAGGGGAATAATGAAAAACTGTTTTTT. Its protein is CASGGQGNNEKLFF.